What follows are 5 T cell receptor beta chains derived from one specimen sequenced in a study of early T cells in non-severe SARS-CoV-2 infection. TCRdb reprocessed the 5' RACE reads with MiXCR, giving one entry per CDR3 protein. The data show 55,000 to 70,000 distinct CDR3 sequences, with more than 10% seen just once and approximately 1.7% held by the top ten. Source material: whole blood. The receptor source for this set is an adult who was a healthcare worker with PCR-confirmed SARS-CoV-2 infection or an uninfected control (not recorded which).

This clonotype was recorded a few times. The genes are TRBV7-2 and TRBJ2-3, with D maybe TRBD2 (7 bases). The ends were cut back, 8 bases at V and 1 base at J, with 19 bases in the middle. CDR1 is SGHTA and CDR2 is FQGNSA in the germline V gene. CDR3 length equals 16 residues. The CDR3 loop reads CASSIAAGAGTDTQYF. The CDR3 region has the DNA TGTGCCAGCTCCATAGCTGCGGGGGCGGGCACAGATACGCAGTATTTT.

The chain has TRBV11-2 and TRBJ2-4; no definite D call. CDR3 length: 18 residues. CDR1 and CDR2 from the germline V gene are SGHAT and FQNNGV. Trimming cost V 1 base and J 0 bases, with 16 bases left between them. The CDR3 region has the DNA TGTGCCAGCAGCTTAGGTGGTACGCCGGGCCTAGCCAAAAACATTCAGTACTTC. Protein sequence: CASSLGGTPGLAKNIQYF. Full variable domain (outside the CDR3, taken from reference TRBV11-2 and TRBJ2-4): EAGVAQSPRYKIIEKRQSVAFWCNPISGHATLYWYQQILGQGPKLLIQFQNNGVVDDSQLPKDRFSAERLKGVDSTLKIQPAKLEDSAVYLCASSLGGTPGLAKNIQYFGAGTRLSVL.

At least ten counts were recorded for this clonotype. This chain uses TRBV11-3 with TRBJ2-2; 8 nucleotides line up with TRBD2. The CDR3 is 15 residues long. V shed 5 bases and J 0 bases; nucleotides not matched to a gene: 2. Germline values: CDR1 SGHNT, CDR2 YENEEA. Written as DNA, the CDR3 is TGTGCCAGCAGCCGCGGGGGGACGAACACCGGGGAGCTGTTTTTT. This codes for CASSRGGTNTGELFF.

This clonotype was recorded many times. The J gene is TRBJ2-5, the V gene TRBV12-3 or TRBV12-4; 7 nucleotides agree with TRBD1. V was clipped by 7 bases and J by 4 bases; unmatched bases: 21. The CDR3 is 18 amino acids. CDR3 sequence reads: CASTFSGAPTGARETQYF. The CDR3 DNA reads TGTGCCAGCACCTTCTCGGGCGCTCCAACAGGGGCGAGAGAGACCCAGTACTTC.

The chain uses TRBV9 and TRBJ1-6; D is undetermined. The V end lost 0 bases, the J end lost 6 bases, and 13 bases lay between the germline ends. The CDR3 loop spans 16 amino acids. The germline CDR1 and CDR2 sequences are SGDLS and YYNGEE. CDR3 bases: TGTGCCAGCAGCGTAGGTGGAACTGCGGGTAATTCACCCCTCCACTTT. Residues: CASSVGGTAGNSPLHF.